This TCR beta chain was documented in a study of Ad26.COV2.S vaccination and SARS-CoV-2 variants. At the level of the study: Recipients of Ad26.COV2.S got it intramuscularly, once or twice 56 days apart.

For this clone: The antigen remains unidentified.

The V gene's germline CDR1 is SGHTA and CDR2 FQGTGA. Deletions cut 8 bases from V and 3 bases from J, with 17 bases between. There are 14 residues in the CDR3. Study-wide findings and caveats: The TCR breadth and depth analyses may have understated or missed part of the total T cell responses. The placebo group had lower spike-specific TCR breadth than the vaccine recipients did.

The repertoire was sequenced with immunoSEQ multiplex PCR; TCRdb's copy has only in-frame clones and lacks some. The sample contains 200,000 to 300,000 clones, more than 75% of which appear only once. This sample's treatment: over 15 received Ad26.COV2.S at low or high dose, single or two shots; roughly five received placebo; per-sample allocation not given. Following the first vaccine or placebo injection, samples were taken on day 63. An Ad26 vector was used to express Wuhan-strain SARS-CoV-2 spike as the vaccine. The source was peripheral blood, collected in a trial of Ad26.COV2.S vaccine versus placebo. This receptor was taken from a person aged 18 to 65 who received the Ad26.COV2.S COVID-19 vaccine or a placebo. The chain joins TRBV7-3 to TRBJ2-7, with D possibly TRBD1 on 6 matching bases. This chain's CDR3 is CASAKGTGRYEQYF. The CDR3 bases are TGTGCCAGCGCCAAGGGCACAGGGCGCTACGAGCAGTACTTC.